This TCR beta chain stems from a study of T cell responses to AZD1222 COVID-19 vaccine. Germline-derived CDR1 and CDR2 are MNHEY and SMNVEV (reference sequence). V was clipped by 3 bases and J by 2 bases, with 11 bases between them. This CDR3 is built from 16 residues. Libraries were prepared by immunoSEQ multiplex PCR; TCRdb keeps only in-frame clonotypes and omits some of them. The table includes roughly 150,000 clones, roughly 93% detected once. The specimen was peripheral blood, collected on day 0 of AZD1222 vaccination. J is TRBJ2-6 and V is TRBV27; possibly TRBD1 or TRBD2 for D (5 bases each). This receptor was obtained from an adult in good health. The CDR3 is CASSLRGLAGANVLTF. The CDR3 nucleotides are TGTGCCAGCAGTTTGAGGGGTCTGGCTGGGGCCAACGTCCTGACTTTC. Variable domain in full (rest from reference TRBV27 and TRBJ2-6): EAQVTQNPRYLITVTGKKLTVTCSQNMNHEYMSWYRQDPGLGLRQIYYSMNVEVTDKGDVPEGYKVSRKEKRNFPLILESPSPNQTSLYFCASSLRGLAGANVLTFGAGSRLTVL.